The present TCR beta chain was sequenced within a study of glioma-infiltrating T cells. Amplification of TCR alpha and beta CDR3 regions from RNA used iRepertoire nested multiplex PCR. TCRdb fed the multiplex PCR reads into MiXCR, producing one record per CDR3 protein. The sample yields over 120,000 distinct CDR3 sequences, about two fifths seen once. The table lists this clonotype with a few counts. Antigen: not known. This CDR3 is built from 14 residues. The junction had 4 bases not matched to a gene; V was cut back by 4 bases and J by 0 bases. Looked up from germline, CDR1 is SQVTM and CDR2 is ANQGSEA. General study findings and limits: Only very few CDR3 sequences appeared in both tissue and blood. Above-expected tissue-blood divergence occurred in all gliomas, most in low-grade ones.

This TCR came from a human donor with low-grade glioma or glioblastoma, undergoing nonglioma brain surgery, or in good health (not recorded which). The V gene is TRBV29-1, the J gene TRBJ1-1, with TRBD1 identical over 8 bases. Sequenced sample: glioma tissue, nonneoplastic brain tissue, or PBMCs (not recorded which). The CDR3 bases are TGCAGCGTTGTGGCAGGGGGCCTGAACACTGAAGCTTTCTTT. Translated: CSVVAGGLNTEAFF.